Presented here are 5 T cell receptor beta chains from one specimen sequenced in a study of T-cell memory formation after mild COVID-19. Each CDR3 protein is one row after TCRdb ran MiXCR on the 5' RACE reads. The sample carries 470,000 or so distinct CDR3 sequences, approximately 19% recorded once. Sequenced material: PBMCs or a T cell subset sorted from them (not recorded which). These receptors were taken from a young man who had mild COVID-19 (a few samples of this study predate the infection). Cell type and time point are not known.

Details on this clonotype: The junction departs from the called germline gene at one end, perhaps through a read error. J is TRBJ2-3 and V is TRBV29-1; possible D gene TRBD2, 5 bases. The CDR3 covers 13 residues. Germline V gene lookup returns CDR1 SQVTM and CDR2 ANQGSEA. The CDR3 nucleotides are TGCAGCGTTGTTCGGGGAAGCACAGATAAGCAGTATTTT. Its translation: CSVVRGSTDKQYF.

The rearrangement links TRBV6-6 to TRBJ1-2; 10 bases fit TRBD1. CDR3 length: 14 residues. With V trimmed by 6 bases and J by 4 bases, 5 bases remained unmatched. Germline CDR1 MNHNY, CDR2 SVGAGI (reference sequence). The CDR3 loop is CASRGQGFTYGYTF. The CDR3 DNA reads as TGTGCCAGCAGGGGACAGGGGTTTACCTATGGCTACACCTTC.

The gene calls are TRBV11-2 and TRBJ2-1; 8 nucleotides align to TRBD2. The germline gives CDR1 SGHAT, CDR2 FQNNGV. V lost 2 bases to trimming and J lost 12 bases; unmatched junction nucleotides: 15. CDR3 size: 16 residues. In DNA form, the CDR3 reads TGTGCCAGCAGCTTAAGGGCTAGCGGGTCTTTCGACGTGCAGTTCTTC. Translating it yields CASSLRASGSFDVQFF.

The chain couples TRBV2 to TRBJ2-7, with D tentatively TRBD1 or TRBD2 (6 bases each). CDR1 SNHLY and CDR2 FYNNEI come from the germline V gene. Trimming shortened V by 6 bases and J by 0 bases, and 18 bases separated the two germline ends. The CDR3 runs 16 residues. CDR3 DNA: TGTGCCAGCAGCCCCGTGGGGGGCCTATCCTCCTACGAGCAGTACGTC. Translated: CASSPVGGLSSYEQYV.

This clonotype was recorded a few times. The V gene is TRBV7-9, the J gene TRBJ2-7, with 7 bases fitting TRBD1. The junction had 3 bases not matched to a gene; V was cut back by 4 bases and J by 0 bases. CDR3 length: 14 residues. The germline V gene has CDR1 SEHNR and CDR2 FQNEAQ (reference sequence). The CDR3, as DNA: TGTGCCAGCAGCTCGACAGGGCTCTCCTACGAGCAGTACTTC. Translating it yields CASSSTGLSYEQYF.